The subject of this entry is one T cell receptor beta chain. Its antigen is still unknown. The sample originates from a study of graft-versus-host responses after intestinal transplantation. The assay was immunoSEQ multiplex PCR, and TCRdb's table has in-frame clones only and misses some. The data show around 97,000 clones, approximately 94% seen once. This CDR3 is 13 amino acids long. Germline values: CDR1 SGHNT, CDR2 YENEEA. V lost 0 bases and J 4 bases, leaving 3 bases between the germline ends. The receptor's source is a human donor who received an intestinal transplant. The sample consisted of unstimulated CD8+ T cells sorted from spleen or lymph node cells, taken before intestinal transplant. This chain joins TRBV11-3 and TRBJ2-2; D gene unclear. The CDR3 here is CASSLESTGELFF. As DNA, the CDR3 is TGTGCCAGCAGCTTAGAGAGCACCGGGGAGCTGTTTTTT. Drawing the rest from reference TRBV11-3 and TRBJ2-2, the complete variable domain is EAGVVQSPRYKIIEKKQPVAFWCNPISGHNTLYWYLQNLGQGPELLIRYENEEAVDDSQLPKDRFSAERLKGVDSTLKIQPAELGDSAVYLCASSLESTGELFFGEGSRLTVL.